Shown below are 5 T cell receptor beta chains from a single sample sequenced in a study of T-cell reconstitution after alpha-beta-depleted transplantation in children. It was with unique molecular identifiers that the TCRbeta library was prepared. TCRdb used MiXCR to reprocess the PCR reads, holding one entry per CDR3 protein. The sample records around 440,000 distinct CDR3 sequences, over 9.5% being singletons. The source material was PBMCs, sampled before TCRalphabeta/CD19-depleted stem cell transplant. All receptors derive from a child aged 2-15 years with inherited bone marrow failure, due to receive a stem cell transplant.

Many counts were recorded for this clonotype. The J gene is TRBJ2-7, the V gene TRBV4-3; 12 bases match TRBD2. The CDR3 consists of 17 residues. Trimming removed 0 bases from V and 5 bases from J; junction bases left unmatched: 8. Germline CDR1 reads LGHNA; CDR2 reads YSLEER. The chain's CDR3 is CASSQEWLAGGPNEQYF. The CDR3, as DNA: TGCGCCAGCAGCCAAGAGTGGCTAGCGGGAGGGCCCAACGAGCAGTACTTC.

At least ten counts were recorded for this clonotype. The genes are TRBV29-1 and TRBJ2-5; D is unresolved. The V and J ends lost 3 bases and 1 base respectively, with 9 bases between them. Germline V gene sequence: CDR1 SQVTM, CDR2 ANQGSEA. The CDR3 is made up of 13 amino acids. The CDR3 spells CSVDLGLQETQYF. CDR3 nucleotides: TGCAGCGTTGATCTCGGGCTCCAAGAGACCCAGTACTTC.

There are a few counts of this clonotype. The genes are TRBV4-3 and TRBJ1-1; D may be TRBD1 (6 bases). From germline, CDR1 is LGHNA and CDR2 YSLEER. V lost 4 bases, J lost 0 bases, and 18 bases lay in between. The CDR3 totals 17 residues. Written as DNA, the CDR3 is TGCGCCAGCAGCCTAGAAATCGGGGGCCCCATGAACACTGAAGCTTTCTTT. Its protein product is CASSLEIGGPMNTEAFF.

This clonotype was counted many times. The gene calls are TRBV7-8 and TRBJ2-1; 7 bases match TRBD2. CDR1 SGHVS and CDR2 FQNEAQ come from the germline V gene. V dropped 0 bases and J dropped 2; count of bases not matched to a gene: 10. The CDR3 contains 18 residues. The CDR3 DNA sequence: TGTGCCAGCAGCTTAGCGCTCCCCGGCGGGAGAACCTACAATGAGCAGTTCTTC. This codes for CASSLALPGGRTYNEQFF. Together with reference TRBV7-8 and TRBJ2-1, the CDR3 gives the full variable domain: GAGVSQSPRYKVAKRGQDVALRCDPISGHVSLFWYQQALGQGPEFLTYFQNEAQLDKSGLPSDRFFAERPEGSVSTLKIQRTQQEDSAVYLCASSLALPGGRTYNEQFFGPGTRLTVL.

On this clonotype: A read error is possible here, since a much larger clone lies one base away. The chain employs TRBV5-1 and TRBJ1-6; D is unclear. Looked up from germline, CDR1 is SGHRS and CDR2 is YFSETQ. This CDR3 has 14 amino acids. This chain's CDR3 is CASSLNSCNSPLHF. CDR3 coding DNA: TGCGCCAGCAGCTTGAACTCCTGTAATTCACCCCTCCACTTT.